This entry lists 32 T cell receptor beta chains sequenced from one sample in a study of blood T cells in healthy people across ages. A J-beta primer mix and a sample-barcoded 5' primer were used in a second PCR of about 7 to 12 cycles. One entry per CDR3 protein results from TCRdb running MiXCR on the 5' RACE reads. Here the sample spans hundreds of thousands of distinct CDR3 sequences, 32% being singletons. Sequenced sample: blood. Receptors were obtained from a woman of 80 years or more in good health.

The V gene is TRBV2, the J gene TRBJ1-4, with D possibly being TRBD1 (5 bases). This CDR3 comprises 15 residues. Between the trimmed V and J ends, which lost 2 bases and 7 bases, there was a span of 14 bases. Germline V gene data show CDR1 as SNHLY and CDR2 as FYNNEI. The CDR3 here is CASSERGGTVEKLFF. CDR3 in DNA: TGTGCCAGCAGTGAAAGGGGCGGGACGGTTGAAAAACTGTTTTTT.

Many counts were recorded for this clonotype. In DNA form, the CDR3 reads TGTGCCAGCAGTGCCGGGACAGGAATCTACGAGCAGTACTTC. It codes for CASSAGTGIYEQYF. V gene TRBV2 combines with J gene TRBJ2-7; 8 nucleotides match TRBD1. This CDR3 has 14 residues. Trimming at V came to 4 bases and at J to 3 bases, leaving 5 bases not matched to a gene. Germline CDR1 SNHLY, CDR2 FYNNEI.

This clonotype was counted between two and nine times. J is TRBJ1-2 and V is TRBV30; a weak D match, TRBD1 (6 bases). This CDR3 contains 14 residues. The V gene lost 1 base and the J gene lost 4 bases, with 13 bases spanning the gap. The germline gives CDR1 GTSNPN, CDR2 SVGIG (reference sequence). The CDR3 sequence is CAWSGGQLVYGYTF. In DNA, the CDR3 is TGTGCCTGGAGTGGGGGGCAGCTAGTCTATGGCTACACCTTC.

The chain carries TRBV6-6 and TRBJ2-1; the D is unclear. Trimming cost V 2 bases and J 13 bases, with 9 bases left between them. Germline loops: CDR1 MNHNY, CDR2 SVGAGI (reference sequence). This CDR3 has 11 residues. The CDR3 sequence is CASSYLETQFF. CDR3 DNA: TGTGCCAGCAGTTACCTCGAGACCCAGTTCTTC.

The V gene is TRBV12-3 or TRBV12-4, the J gene TRBJ1-5, with TRBD1 matching over 7 bases. The CDR3 loop spans 18 amino acids. V lost 3 bases and J lost 5; bases outside the gene matches: 16. The DNA for the CDR3 is TGTGCCAGCAGTTTGGTTCCTCGGGGCAGGGGGTTCGATCAGCCCCAGCATTTT. It encodes CASSLVPRGRGFDQPQHF.

The chain combines TRBV5-1 with TRBJ2-5, with D uncertain. The DNA end is more similar to TRBJ2-7, so the J call may be wrong. CDR3 length equals 13 residues. Germline V gene lookup returns CDR1 SGHRS and CDR2 YFSETQ. The CDR3: CASSLVGVNEQYF. Written as DNA, the CDR3 is TGCGCCAGCAGCTTGGTTGGGGTTAACGAGCAGTACTTC.

CDR3 in amino acids: CASSPWTGETSPLHF. CDR3 nucleotides: TGCGCCAGCAGCCCCTGGACAGGGGAGACTTCACCCCTCCACTTT. This chain links TRBV5-1 with TRBJ1-6, with 9 bases aligning to TRBD1. This CDR3 contains 15 residues. V lost 4 bases to trimming and J lost 9 bases; unmatched junction nucleotides: 8. Germline CDR1 is SGHRS and CDR2 is YFSETQ.

V usage is TRBV20-1 and J usage is TRBJ2-4, with D perhaps matching TRBD1 or TRBD2 (7 bases each). Judging by the DNA end, TRBJ2-7 fits better; the J call may be wrong. Germline-derived CDR1 and CDR2 are DFQATT and SNEGSKA (reference sequence). The CDR3 extends over 17 amino acids. This chain's CDR3 is CSARTSLGEGASYEQYF. In nucleotides, the CDR3 is TGCAGTGCTCGTACCAGCTTAGGGGAGGGGGCTTCCTACGAGCAGTACTTC.

The genes are TRBV12-3 or TRBV12-4 and TRBJ2-2, with 13 positions matching TRBD2. The V segment lost 5 bases and the J segment 4 bases; nucleotides outside the gene matches: 4. The CDR3 totals 16 residues. CDR3 in DNA: TGTGCCAGCAGTCCCCGGACTAGCGGGAGCACCGGGGAGCTGTTTTTT. This encodes CASSPRTSGSTGELFF.

This clonotype was seen at least ten times. This chain links TRBV20-1 with TRBJ2-1; 7 nucleotides line up with TRBD2. Germline CDR1 reads DFQATT; CDR2 reads SNEGSKA (reference sequence). Unmatched junction bases numbered 6, after V lost 3 bases and J lost 4 bases. This CDR3 has 14 residues. The chain's CDR3 is CSASDQRGYNEQFF. The CDR3 DNA follows: TGCAGTGCTAGTGACCAGCGGGGTTACAATGAGCAGTTCTTC.

This clonotype was picked up many times. The chain has TRBV20-1 and TRBJ2-3; TRBD2 matches 12 bases. The germline V gene encodes CDR1 DFQATT and CDR2 SNEGSKA (reference sequence). The CDR3 is made up of 16 amino acids. Trimming at V came to 2 bases and at J to 2 bases, leaving 5 bases not matched to a gene. The CDR3 DNA is TGCAGTGCTAGATCCGGGACTAGCGGGCACACAGATACGCAGTATTTT. Amino acid sequence: CSARSGTSGHTDTQYF.

On this clonotype itself: A read error is possible here, since a much larger clone lies one base away. The V gene is TRBV7-3, the J gene TRBJ2-1, with 12 bases lining up with TRBD1. The DNA end is more similar to TRBJ2-7, so the J call may be wrong. Germline V gives CDR1 SGHTA, CDR2 FQGTGA. CDR3 length equals 15 residues. CDR3 bases: TGTGCCAGCAGCTGGGACAGGGGGCCCTACAATGAGCAGTACTTC. Its translation is CASSWDRGPYNEQYF.

This clonotype was counted many times. This chain uses TRBV10-3 with TRBJ1-2; 9 bases are a match to TRBD1. The V gene's germline CDR1 is ENHRY and CDR2 SYGVKD. The CDR3 is made up of 15 amino acids. Trimming cost V 10 bases and J 3 bases; bases outside gene matches: 12. The CDR3 loop reads CATQKNTGGDYGYTF. CDR3 DNA sequence: TGTGCCACGCAAAAAAACACAGGGGGCGACTATGGCTACACCTTC.

This clonotype has ten or more counts. The rearrangement joins TRBV20-1 to TRBJ2-3, with TRBD1 identical over 8 bases. CDR3 size: 14 residues. J lost 6 bases, V lost 0 bases, and 5 bases had no gene match. Germline lookup yields CDR1 DFQATT and CDR2 SNEGSKA (reference sequence). CDR3 in amino acids: CSARDRDRSDTQYF. CDR3 DNA sequence: TGCAGTGCTAGAGACCGGGACAGGTCGGATACGCAGTATTTT.

There are many counts of this clonotype. The gene calls are TRBV5-1 and TRBJ2-3; D is unresolved. Germline CDR1 and CDR2: SGHRS and YFSETQ. V dropped 0 bases and J dropped 0 bases, with 8 bases sitting between them. CDR3 length equals 15 residues. As DNA, the CDR3 is TGCGCCAGCAGCTTGGTAAGAGCTAGCACAGATACGCAGTATTTT. Protein sequence: CASSLVRASTDTQYF.

This clonotype has a handful of counts. The chain combines TRBV14 with TRBJ1-1; D perhaps matches TRBD1 (6 bases). With 6 bases removed from V and 2 bases from J, the gap between germline ends came to 16 bases. CDR1 is SGHDN and CDR2 is FVKESK in the germline V gene. CDR3 size: 15 residues. For the CDR3, the DNA is TGTGCCAGCAGTCCTACCGGGACACCTAACACTGAAGCTTTCTTT. This translates into CASSPTGTPNTEAFF.

Remarks on this clonotype: Since no conserved phenylalanine or tryptophan closes the CDR3, a read error is the likely cause. The chain employs TRBV7-9 and TRBJ2-1, with a weak D call TRBD1 (5 bases). Germline CDR1 and CDR2: SEHNR and FQNEAQ (reference sequence). V was trimmed by 6 bases and J by 5 bases, leaving 17 bases between them. The CDR3 runs to 15 residues. CDR3 in amino acids: CASRPVGLGDNEQFI. The DNA for the CDR3 is TGTGCCAGCAGGCCGGTAGGGCTAGGGGACAATGAGCAGTTCATC.

This clonotype has a count of ten or more. This chain uses TRBV6-1 with TRBJ2-5, with 7 positions matching TRBD1. Looked up from germline, CDR1 is MNHNS and CDR2 is SASEGT. The V segment lost 6 bases and the J segment 4 bases; nucleotides outside the gene matches: 5. The length of the CDR3 is 13 residues. The CDR3 DNA follows: TGTGCCAGCAGCCGAGAGGGGGCAGAGACCCAGTACTTC. This codes for CASSREGAETQYF.

J is TRBJ2-1 and V is TRBV7-2; D is unresolved. Germline loops: CDR1 SGHTA, CDR2 FQGNSA. CDR3 length: 13 amino acids. Trimming removed 5 bases at V and 13 bases at J, with 18 bases between. Here the CDR3 DNA reads TGTGCCAGCAGCCTGAGCTACGCCGGACCCCAGTTCTTC. This translates into CASSLSYAGPQFF.

Turning to this clonotype: A read error may explain this, as a much larger clone is one base away. This sequence joins TRBV7-2 and TRBJ2-3; D call uncertain. CDR1 and CDR2 from the germline V gene are SGHTA and FQGNSA. V dropped 2 bases and J dropped 14 bases, with 26 bases sitting between them. CDR3 length: 16 residues. CDR3 nucleotides: TGTGCCAGCAGCTTATATCTTGGGCAAGTTGTTGAAAAACTGTATTTT. Translating it yields CASSLYLGQVVEKLYF.

The chain uses TRBV30 and TRBJ2-1; 9 nucleotides align to TRBD2. With 4 bases clipped from V and 6 bases from J, the junction kept 10 bases outside the gene matches. CDR1 and CDR2 (germline): GTSNPN, SVGIG (reference sequence). The CDR3 extends over 15 amino acids. CDR3 sequence: CAWNPPGLACNEQFF. CDR3 in DNA: TGTGCCTGGAATCCCCCGGGACTAGCTTGCAATGAGCAGTTCTTC. Variable domain in full (rest from reference TRBV30 and TRBJ2-1): SQTIHQWPATLVQPVGSPLSLECTVEGTSNPNLYWYRQAAGRGLQLLFYSVGIGQISSEVPQNLSASRPQDRQFILSSKKLLLSDSGFYLCAWNPPGLACNEQFFGPGTRLTVL.

This clonotype was picked up one time. Germline is not matched at one junction end, which may reflect a read error. V and J are TRBV15 and TRBJ1-4; D gene ambiguous. Looked up from germline, CDR1 is LNHNV and CDR2 is YYDKDF (reference sequence). The CDR3 has 15 amino acids. The CDR3 region is CATSRNRATNEKLFF. CDR3 DNA: TGTGCCACCAGCAGAAACAGAGCAACTAATGAAAAGCTGTTTTTT.

Many counts were recorded for this clonotype. The chain employs TRBV20-1 and TRBJ1-5; TRBD1 matches 7 bases. The CDR3 is made up of 13 amino acids. J lost 5 bases, V lost 5 bases, and 6 bases had no gene match. Germline CDR1 DFQATT, CDR2 SNEGSKA (reference sequence). Here the CDR3 reads CSAHRGLDQPQHF. The CDR3 region has the DNA TGCAGTGCTCACAGGGGCTTAGATCAGCCCCAGCATTTT.

The rearrangement links TRBV20-1 to TRBJ2-1; 7 bases align to TRBD2. This CDR3 is built from 17 residues. V shed 5 bases and J 5 bases; nucleotides not matched to a gene: 18. Germline CDR1 is DFQATT and CDR2 is SNEGSKA (reference sequence). The CDR3 nucleotides are TGCAGTGCTCGGACCCCAAGCACGGGAGGACGAAACAATGAGCAGTTCTTC. Its translation: CSARTPSTGGRNNEQFF.

The rearrangement joins TRBV4-3 to TRBJ2-7; the D gene could be TRBD1 or TRBD2 (5 bases each). Germline V gene lookup returns CDR1 LGHNA and CDR2 YSLEER. This CDR3 is built from 18 residues. Between the trimmed V and J ends, which lost 1 base and 2 bases, there was a span of 21 bases. CDR3 nucleotides: TGCGCCAGCAGCCAAGCCCTGGTTGGGGGAGAGAGGGCCTACGAGCAGTACTTC. Translated, it gives CASSQALVGGERAYEQYF.

A word on this clonotype: The junction does not match germline at one end; this may be a read error. This chain links TRBV27 with TRBJ2-5, with TRBD1 identical over 10 bases. The CDR3 spans 13 residues. Germline assignment: CDR1 MNHEY and CDR2 SMNVEV (reference sequence). CDR3 sequence reads: CTSSRDRGHEQYF. CDR3 DNA sequence: TGTACCAGCAGTCGGGACAGGGGCCATGAGCAGTACTTC.

This chain connects TRBV20-1 to TRBJ2-1; D is ambiguous. Germline V CDR1 and CDR2: DFQATT, SNEGSKA (reference sequence). The CDR3 extends over 15 amino acids. The V end was cut by 5 bases, the J end by 0 bases, with 14 bases between. The CDR3: CSAPFSPSSYNEQFF. CDR3 nucleotide sequence: TGCAGTGCTCCTTTCTCCCCAAGCTCCTACAATGAGCAGTTCTTC.

On this clonotype: It may be a read error: a sequence one base away is much more abundant. CDR3 in DNA: TGTGCCAGCAGGTCCGGGAATCTGCCCCAGCATTTT. Translated, it gives CASRSGNLPQHF. The V gene is TRBV2, the J gene TRBJ1-5; D gene unclear. Germline V gene lookup returns CDR1 SNHLY and CDR2 FYNNEI. This CDR3 is 12 amino acids long.

This clonotype came up once. V usage is TRBV15 and J usage is TRBJ2-1; the D gene is possibly TRBD2 (5 bases). This CDR3 is built from 15 residues. The germline gives CDR1 LNHNV, CDR2 YYDKDF (reference sequence). V was clipped by 0 bases and J by 6 bases, with 12 bases between them. The CDR3 spells CATSRDGGRTNEQFF. DNA for the CDR3: TGTGCCACCAGCAGAGATGGAGGCCGGACCAATGAGCAGTTCTTC.

A word on this clonotype: A much larger clone differs from this one at a single base, so this may be a read error. The V call is TRBV7-2, the J call TRBJ2-1, with TRBD2 identical over 8 bases. Trimming cost V 5 bases and J 10 bases; bases outside gene matches: 13. Germline assignment: CDR1 SGHTA and CDR2 FQGNSA. This CDR3 spans 15 amino acids. For the CDR3, the DNA is TGTGCCAGCAGCCCCACGCATAGCGGGGCTTACGAGCAGTTCTTC. Translating gives CASSPTHSGAYEQFF.

This clonotype was seen at least ten times. This rearrangement joins TRBV29-1 to TRBJ2-5; TRBD1 agrees at 7 bases. The V gene's germline CDR1 is SQVTM and CDR2 ANQGSEA. The CDR3 spans 12 residues. The ends lost 7 bases at V and 0 bases at J; junction bases unmatched: 2. CDR3 DNA sequence: TGCAGCGCCGGGACAGACCAAGAGACCCAGTACTTC. This sequence encodes CSAGTDQETQYF.

The chain is built from TRBV20-1 and TRBJ1-1, with TRBD1 matching 7 bases. There are 15 residues in the CDR3. Germline CDR1 is DFQATT and CDR2 is SNEGSKA (reference sequence). J lost 5 bases, V lost 0 bases, and 9 bases had no gene match. The CDR3 is CSARDATNRGTEAFF. The CDR3 region has the DNA TGCAGTGCTAGAGACGCAACTAACAGGGGAACTGAAGCTTTCTTT.